Below, 5 T cell receptor beta chains from the same sample are listed, as sequenced in a study of T cells after yellow fever vaccination. MiXCR, applied by TCRdb to the 5' RACE reads, yields one record per CDR3 protein. The sample consists of approximately 330,000 distinct CDR3 sequences, approximately 13% of them appearing once. The material sequenced was CD4+ T cells sorted from PBMCs, taken 15 days after the yellow fever booster vaccination. These receptors were collected from a man between 18 and 29 years old who received the YFV17D yellow fever vaccine.

This clonotype was seen a handful of times. This rearrangement joins TRBV5-5 to TRBJ2-3, with 7 nucleotides matching TRBD2. The length of the CDR3 is 16 residues. Per germline, CDR1 SGHKS and CDR2 YYEKEE (reference sequence). With 4 bases clipped from V and 1 base from J, the junction kept 9 bases outside the gene matches. CDR3 region: CASSKGPGGGTDTQYF. The CDR3 DNA is TGTGCCAGCAGCAAGGGCCCGGGGGGAGGCACAGATACGCAGTATTTT.

A single count supports this clonotype. The CDR3: CAWSVGIREDGYTF. As DNA, the CDR3 is TGTGCCTGGAGTGTAGGGATAAGGGAGGATGGCTACACCTTC. V is TRBV30 and J is TRBJ1-2; unclear D gene. Germline-derived CDR1 and CDR2 are GTSNPN and SVGIG (reference sequence). V lost 0 bases and J 6 bases, leaving 14 bases between the germline ends. The CDR3 has 14 amino acids.

This clonotype was observed at least ten times. V gene TRBV18 combines with J gene TRBJ2-2, with no clear D. Deletions cut 6 bases from V and 4 bases from J, with 12 bases between. Germline-derived CDR1 and CDR2 are KGHSH and LQKENI. CDR3 length equals 14 residues. In DNA form, the CDR3 reads TGTGCCAGCTCTCCCACGAGGTCCACCGGGGAGCTGTTTTTT. Amino acids: CASSPTRSTGELFF.

This clonotype occurred a few times. The chain employs TRBV28 and TRBJ2-2; 10 bases are a match to TRBD1. V shed 3 bases and J 4 bases; nucleotides not matched to a gene: 5. From germline, CDR1 is MDHEN and CDR2 SYDVKM. The length of the CDR3 is 16 residues. The CDR3 nucleotides read TGTGCCAGCAGTTTTATGGACAGGGGGTTCACCGGGGAGCTGTTTTTT. Translated, it gives CASSFMDRGFTGELFF.

This clonotype was seen more than once but under ten times. The chain combines TRBV5-1 with TRBJ1-5; TRBD1 matches 8 bases. Germline V gene lookup returns CDR1 SGHRS and CDR2 YFSETQ. The CDR3 extends over 15 amino acids. The V segment lost 3 bases and the J segment 4 bases; nucleotides outside the gene matches: 6. CDR3 region: CASSSSGGRNQPQHF. CDR3 DNA: TGCGCCAGCAGCTCTTCAGGGGGCAGGAATCAGCCCCAGCATTTT.